The T cell receptor (beta chain) under discussion was sequenced for a study of blood T cell repertoires in COVID-19. Profiled with immunoSEQ multiplex PCR; TCRdb holds only in-frame clones, not every one. Of around 110,000 clones listed, roughly 85% are singletons. The germline V and J ends were trimmed by 5 bases and 4 bases, with 23 bases remaining between them. CDR1 and CDR2 from the germline V gene are SGHTA and FQGTGA. The CDR3 consists of 18 residues. The receptor comes from a man between 25 and 39 years old with acute or convalescent COVID-19. Sequences were obtained from peripheral blood. The chain combines TRBV7-3 with TRBJ2-2; weak D call: TRBD2 (6 bases). The CDR3 nucleotides are TGTGCCAGCAGCCCGGACCAACCGGGACTTGGAGGCACCGGGGAGCTGTTTTTT. Translated: CASSPDQPGLGGTGELFF. Supplemented by reference TRBV7-3 and TRBJ2-2, the full variable domain reads GAGVSQTPSNKVTEKGKYVELRCDPISGHTALYWYRQSLGQGPEFLIYFQGTGAADDSGLPNDRFFAVRPEGSVSTLKIQRTERGDSAVYLCASSPDQPGLGGTGELFFGEGSRLTVL.